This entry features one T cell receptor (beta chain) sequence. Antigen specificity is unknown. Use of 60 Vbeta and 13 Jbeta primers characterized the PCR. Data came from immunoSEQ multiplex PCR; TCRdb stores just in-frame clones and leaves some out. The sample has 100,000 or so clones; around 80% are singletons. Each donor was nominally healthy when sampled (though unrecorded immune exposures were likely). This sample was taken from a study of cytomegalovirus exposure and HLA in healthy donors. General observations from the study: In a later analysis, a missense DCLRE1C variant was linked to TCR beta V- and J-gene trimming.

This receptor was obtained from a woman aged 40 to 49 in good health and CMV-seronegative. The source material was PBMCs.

CDR3 coding DNA: TGCGCCAGCAGCCAAGATGGGAAGGGACTAGCGGGGGAGCAGTTCTTC. This codes for CASSQDGKGLAGEQFF. J is TRBJ2-1 and V is TRBV4-3; 13 positions match TRBD2. There are 16 residues in the CDR3. V gave up 0 bases and J gave up 10 bases; unmatched junction bases: 6. The V gene's germline CDR1 is LGHNA and CDR2 YSLEER.